Below are 17 T cell receptor beta chains sequenced from a single sample in a study of blood T cell repertoires in COVID-19. Here immunoSEQ multiplex PCR was the method, and the copy in TCRdb shows in-frame clones only, minus some. The repertoire holds roughly 260,000 clones, with approximately 85% as singletons. The sample taken for sequencing was PBMCs or T cells enriched from blood (not recorded which). The source of these receptors is a woman between 45 and 65 years old who had recovered from COVID-19.

The chain is built from TRBV28 and TRBJ2-3; TRBD2 agrees at 14 bases. The V and J ends lost 3 bases and 2 bases, in that order; junction bases with no gene match: 19. The CDR3 consists of 22 residues. From germline, CDR1 is MDHEN and CDR2 SYDVKM. DNA of the CDR3: TGTGCCAGCAGTTTTTTTAGTGGGGGACTAGCGGGAGAGCCCATTAACACAGATACGCAGTATTTT. Translation: CASSFFSGGLAGEPINTDTQYF.

The chain couples TRBV19 to TRBJ1-5; the match to TRBD1 covers 11 bases. CDR3 length: 13 amino acids. In germline, CDR1 is LNHDA, CDR2 SQIVND (reference sequence). The V segment lost 8 bases and the J segment 4 bases; nucleotides outside the gene matches: 1. The CDR3 loop is CASGDRGNQPQHF. In nucleotides, the CDR3 is TGTGCCAGTGGGGACAGGGGGAATCAGCCCCAGCATTTT.

The chain couples TRBV5-1 to TRBJ2-1; D unresolved. The CDR3 is made up of 14 amino acids. CDR1 and CDR2 from the germline V gene are SGHRS and YFSETQ. Trimming cost V 1 base and J 4 bases, with 9 bases left between them. The chain's CDR3 is CASSLSPSYNEQFF. The CDR3 coding sequence is TGCGCCAGCAGCTTGAGCCCTTCTTACAATGAGCAGTTCTTC. Full variable domain (outside the CDR3, taken from reference TRBV5-1 and TRBJ2-1): KAGVTQTPRYLIKTRGQQVTLSCSPISGHRSVSWYQQTPGQGLQFLFEYFSETQRNKGNFPGRFSGRQFSNSRSEMNVSTLELGDSALYLCASSLSPSYNEQFFGPGTRLTVL.

The gene calls are TRBV3-1 (or the pseudogene TRBV3-2) and TRBJ2-7, with 8 positions matching TRBD2. The V and J ends lost 4 bases and 1 base, in that order; junction bases with no gene match: 3. The length of the CDR3 is 14 residues. Germline V gives CDR1 LGHDT, CDR2 YNNKEL (reference sequence). CDR3 nucleotide sequence: TGTGCCAGCAGCCTCGGGACTAGTTCCTACGAGCAGTACTTC. Its protein is CASSLGTSSYEQYF.

The rearrangement uses TRBV2 and TRBJ1-6; 10 bases are a match to TRBD1. The length of the CDR3 is 12 residues. Germline V lookup: CDR1 SNHLY, CDR2 FYNNEI. J was trimmed by 8 bases and V by 11 bases; bases with no gene match: 3. The CDR3 protein is CAGGQGDSPLHF. The CDR3 region has the DNA TGTGCCGGAGGACAGGGGGATTCACCCCTCCACTTT.

V and J are TRBV30 and TRBJ1-4, with no clear D. This CDR3 is 13 amino acids long. CDR1 is GTSNPN, CDR2 SVGIG, per germline (reference sequence). Trimming left V 0 bases short and J 6 bases short, with 8 bases between. The CDR3 spells CAWSVGEYEKLFF. CDR3 in DNA: TGTGCCTGGAGTGTCGGAGAGTATGAAAAACTGTTTTTT.

This clone is a singleton in its sample. Here the CDR3 DNA reads TGTGCCAGCAGCTTAGGCGGGACAGCACAAGAGACCCAGTACTTC. Amino acids: CASSLGGTAQETQYF. This chain connects TRBV11-2 to TRBJ2-5; TRBD1 is a possible D gene (7 bases). The V gene's germline CDR1 is SGHAT and CDR2 FQNNGV. V was shortened by 1 base and J by 2 bases, with 11 bases between the two germline ends. This CDR3 is 15 amino acids long.

This chain uses TRBV29-1 with TRBJ1-3; 7 nucleotides align to TRBD1. V lost 5 bases and J lost 2; bases outside the gene matches: 9. In germline, CDR1 is SQVTM, CDR2 ANQGSEA. The CDR3 contains 15 residues. The CDR3 coding sequence is TGCAGCGTTCGAACCCCTGACAGGGCTGGAAACACCATATATTTT. Its translation is CSVRTPDRAGNTIYF.

A single count supports this clone. V usage is TRBV4-2 and J usage is TRBJ1-5; unclear D gene. In germline, CDR1 is LGHNA, CDR2 YNFKEQ. V lost 0 bases, J lost 6 bases, and 6 bases lay in between. The CDR3 has 13 residues. CDR3 sequence (DNA): TGTGCCAGCAGCCAAGACCGCGGTCAGCCCCAGCATTTT. It yields the protein CASSQDRGQPQHF.

The gene calls are TRBV2 and TRBJ2-1; D remains ambiguous. CDR1 and CDR2 (germline): SNHLY, FYNNEI. The ends were cut back, 4 bases at V and 5 bases at J, with 6 bases in the middle. The CDR3 has 12 amino acids. In DNA form, the CDR3 reads TGTGCCAGCAGTGGGCTTAACAATGAGCAGTTCTTC. Translation gives CASSGLNNEQFF.

The V and J genes are TRBV28 and TRBJ1-2, with 9 bases lining up with TRBD1. V dropped 2 bases and J dropped 3; count of bases not matched to a gene: 4. The CDR3 extends over 15 amino acids. Germline values: CDR1 MDHEN, CDR2 SYDVKM. DNA of the CDR3: TGTGCCAGCAGTTTAGGGACAGGGCTCTACTATGGCTACACCTTC. It yields the protein CASSLGTGLYYGYTF.

The chain links TRBV28 to TRBJ1-5; tentatively, D is TRBD1 (6 bases). CDR3 length equals 15 residues. Germline CDR1 and CDR2: MDHEN and SYDVKM. Trimming pared 3 bases from V and 6 bases from J, leaving 15 bases between. Here the CDR3 DNA reads TGTGCCAGCAGTTTGAGCGGGGGGGCGAGTCAGCCCCAGCATTTT. It is translated as CASSLSGGASQPQHF.

The genes are TRBV7-8 and TRBJ2-2; 13 positions agree with TRBD2. CDR1 and CDR2 from the germline V gene are SGHVS and FQNEAQ. CDR3 size: 15 residues. The V gene end was trimmed by 4 bases and the J gene end by 5 bases; junction bases not matched to a gene: 1. This CDR3 reads CASSWGLAGTGELFF. CDR3 nucleotide sequence: TGTGCCAGCAGCTGGGGACTAGCGGGAACCGGGGAGCTGTTTTTT.

This sequence joins TRBV4-2 and TRBJ1-3, with D unresolved. The CDR3 is 16 residues long. V was trimmed by 0 bases and J by 3 bases, leaving 12 bases between them. Looked up from germline, CDR1 is LGHNA and CDR2 is YNFKEQ. The CDR3 here is CASSQDIPLDGNTIYF. The CDR3 DNA reads TGTGCCAGCAGCCAAGATATCCCGTTAGATGGAAACACCATATATTTT.

The rearrangement uses TRBV24-1 and TRBJ2-5, with D possibly matching TRBD2 (5 bases). The V and J ends lost 1 base and 8 bases respectively, with 13 bases between them. This CDR3 is 14 amino acids long. Germline CDR1 reads KGHDR; CDR2 reads SFDVKD. The CDR3 protein is CATSDFSSGETQYF. The DNA for the CDR3 is TGTGCCACCAGTGATTTCTCTTCCGGGGAAACCCAGTACTTC.

This clone was picked up a small number of times. The V and J genes are TRBV27 and TRBJ2-7, with 7 bases identical to TRBD2. The CDR3 sequence is 13 residues long. V was pared by 7 bases and J by 6 bases, with 9 bases of the junction left unmatched. Germline V gives CDR1 MNHEY, CDR2 SMNVEV (reference sequence). CDR3 sequence (DNA): TGTGCCAGCAAAATGGGGGGGGTAACCGAGCAGTACTTC. Its protein product is CASKMGGVTEQYF.

This chain connects TRBV27 to TRBJ1-1; D is unclear. The CDR3 has 16 amino acids. V was cut by 5 bases and J by 9 bases, with 25 bases left in between. CDR1 is MNHEY, CDR2 SMNVEV, per germline (reference sequence). CDR3 sequence (DNA): TGTGCCAGCAGTCCAAGGCAAATCTCACCGGCGGAAAAAGCTTTCTTT. It translates to CASSPRQISPAEKAFF.